This entry concerns a single TCR beta chain. Time point noted: sample taken at primary tumor resection. Whole RNA from tumor, nontumor lung or frozen PBMC was sequenced unsorted. TCR cDNA molecules were tagged individually, and each one carried a unique molecular identifier. TCRdb reprocessed the 5' RACE reads with MiXCR, giving one entry per CDR3 protein. Altogether around 45,000 distinct CDR3 sequences are present, around 11% being singletons, with the ten largest covering 40% to 50%. Germline V gene lookup returns CDR1 LGHNA and CDR2 YSLEER. V was clipped by 0 bases and J by 13 bases, with 13 bases between them. The CDR3 extends over 13 amino acids. The source of the sample is a study of spatial heterogeneity in lung cancer. Study information: The count of detected beta-chain sequences consistently exceeded that of alpha-chain sequences.

The sequencing used PBMCs, collected at surgery. The gene calls are TRBV4-3 and TRBJ1-5; TRBD1 is a possible D gene (5 bases). This sequence was found in a female donor with early-stage non-small cell lung cancer. CDR3 coding DNA: TGCGCCAGCAGCCAAGAGAGGGGCAGCCAGCAGCATTTT. This encodes CASSQERGSQQHF.